What follows are 10 T cell receptor beta chains derived from one specimen sequenced in a study of CD8+CD57+ T cells in acquired aplastic anemia. Profiling that covered TCR beta VDJ and CDR3 relied on genomic DNA as its template. One entry per CDR3 protein, called by TCRdb with MiXCR from the reads. The sample has roughly 500,000 distinct CDR3 sequences, around a third seen once. Patients sequenced had flow cytometry evidence of CD8+CD57+ cell expansion. Sequenced sample: sorted CD4+, CD8+, or CD8+CD57+ T cells (not recorded which) from PBMCs. The receptor set was obtained from a human donor with aplastic anemia.

Of note for this clonotype: As the CDR3 is not closed by the conserved phenylalanine or tryptophan, this likely results from a read error. V is TRBV7-2 and J is TRBJ1-1; D not certain. Looked up from germline, CDR1 is SGHTA and CDR2 is FQGNSA. V gave up 6 bases and J gave up 3 bases, with 8 bases separating them. This CDR3 has 12 residues. CDR3 DNA: TGTGCCAGCAGTGAACATTACACTGAAGCTTTCCTT. This translates into CASSEHYTEAFL.

This clonotype was found many times. This sequence joins TRBV7-2 and TRBJ1-3; no definite D call. Trimming shortened V by 4 bases and J by 5 bases, and 9 bases separated the two germline ends. The CDR3 has 13 residues. CDR1 is SGHTA, CDR2 FQGNSA, per germline. DNA for the CDR3: TGTGCCAGCAGCTCAGGCCTGAGAAACACCATATATTTT. The encoded protein is CASSSGLRNTIYF.

This clonotype was seen repeatedly, ten times or more. The chain couples TRBV2 to TRBJ1-5, with 8 bases fitting TRBD1. Germline lookup yields CDR1 SNHLY and CDR2 FYNNEI. V lost 7 bases and J lost 1; bases outside the gene matches: 6. The CDR3 contains 15 residues. CDR3 region: CASTKDRGSNQPQHF. In nucleotides, the CDR3 is TGTGCCAGCACCAAAGACAGGGGAAGCAATCAGCCCCAGCATTTT. The whole variable domain, remainder taken from reference TRBV2 and TRBJ1-5, is EPEVTQTPSHQVTQMGQEVILRCVPISNHLYFYWYRQILGQKVEFLVSFYNNEISEKSEIFDDQFSVERPDGSNFTLKIRSTKLEDSAMYFCASTKDRGSNQPQHFGDGTRLSIL.

The chain joins TRBV6-1 to TRBJ1-2; the match to TRBD1 covers 9 bases. The CDR3 is 15 amino acids. In germline, CDR1 is MNHNS, CDR2 SASEGT. J gave up 2 bases and V 4 bases, and 5 bases lay outside the gene matches. The CDR3 DNA sequence: TGTGCCAGCAGTGGACAGGGGGGGGGCAACTATGGCTACACCTTC. As protein: CASSGQGGGNYGYTF.

Regarding this clonotype: A much larger clone differs from this one at a single base, so this may be a read error. The chain links TRBV7-9 to TRBJ2-7; unclear D gene. The CDR3 totals 12 residues. Germline CDR1 is SEHNR and CDR2 is FQNEAQ (reference sequence). The V end was cut by 5 bases, the J end by 3 bases, with 8 bases between. The CDR3 protein is CASSPRLYEQYF. The CDR3 nucleotides are TGTGCCAGCAGCCCTCGACTCTACGAGCAGTACTTC.

The rearrangement joins TRBV25-1 to TRBJ1-2, with D perhaps TRBD1 (5 bases). Trimming took off 5 bases at V and 7 bases at J, with 20 bases between the two ends. The CDR3 length is 15 residues. Per germline, CDR1 MGHDK and CDR2 SYGVNS. The DNA of the CDR3 is TGTGCCAGCAGTCCTGCAGTGGGATCAAGGGGTGGCTACACCTTC. It codes for CASSPAVGSRGGYTF.

This clonotype was observed a few times. The rearrangement links TRBV6-1 to TRBJ1-6; 10 positions match TRBD1. This CDR3 spans 15 amino acids. V lost 6 bases and J lost 7; bases outside the gene matches: 6. Germline CDR1 and CDR2: MNHNS and SASEGT. For the CDR3, the DNA is TGTGCCAGCAGGCCCGGACAGGGGGGAAATTCACCCCTCCACTTT. It specifies CASRPGQGGNSPLHF.

This sequence joins TRBV7-3 and TRBJ1-1; D call uncertain. Germline lookup yields CDR1 SGHTA and CDR2 FQGTGA. Between the trimmed V and J ends, which lost 2 bases and 0 bases, there was a span of 10 bases. CDR3 length: 15 residues. Written as DNA, the CDR3 is TGTGCCAGCAGCTTAGGAGGACGGCTGAACACTGAAGCTTTCTTT. It codes for CASSLGGRLNTEAFF.

The chain employs TRBV20-1 and TRBJ2-3; D gene uncertain. Trimming shortened V by 4 bases and J by 3 bases, and 11 bases separated the two germline ends. This CDR3 contains 13 residues. Per germline, CDR1 DFQATT and CDR2 SNEGSKA (reference sequence). The CDR3 is CSATWVATDTQYF. CDR3 nucleotides: TGCAGTGCTACATGGGTGGCAACAGATACGCAGTATTTT.

This clonotype was counted only a few times. The chain couples TRBV4-1 to TRBJ2-7; D unclear. With 0 bases removed from V and 8 bases from J, the gap between germline ends came to 8 bases. The V gene's germline CDR1 is MGHRA and CDR2 YSYEKL. The CDR3 has 12 residues. The CDR3 DNA reads as TGCGCCAGCAGCCAAGACACAGCCCAGCAGTACTTC. It translates to CASSQDTAQQYF.